A selection of T cell receptor beta chains follows, all from one sample in a study of T cell repertoires in cytomegalovirus infection. TCRdb called the reads again in MiXCR, with one record for every CDR3 protein. Here the sample spans hundreds of thousands of distinct CDR3 sequences, 35% to 40% being singletons. Sequenced sample: PBMCs. The receptors shown here come from a human donor in good health (CMV status not recorded). Some clones in this sample may be carry-over from other donors' samples. Both conserved end residues are part of each CDR3.

v_gene: TRBV19; j_gene: TRBJ2-7; CDR3aa: CASSMAAGGSYEQYF
v_gene: TRBV7-2; j_gene: TRBJ1-2; CDR3aa: CASSQGQGAFYGYTF
v_gene: TRBV19; j_gene: TRBJ2-3; CDR3aa: CASSIAGGETQYF
v_gene: TRBV7-2; j_gene: TRBJ1-2; CDR3aa: CASSFEGAVRGYTF
v_gene: TRBV7-9; j_gene: TRBJ2-3; CDR3aa: CASSLGQYTDTQYF
v_gene: TRBV10-1; j_gene: TRBJ2-7; CDR3aa: CASIGPKGSEQYF
v_gene: TRBV28; j_gene: TRBJ1-1; CDR3aa: CASSFPVRQGRPNAGTEAFF
v_gene: TRBV19; j_gene: TRBJ1-2; CDR3aa: CASNHRAGYTF
v_gene: TRBV2; j_gene: TRBJ1-2; CDR3aa: CASSRRQRLNYGYTF
v_gene: TRBV2; j_gene: TRBJ2-3; CDR3aa: CASSEGLALHTDTQYF
v_gene: TRBV7-6; j_gene: TRBJ2-7; CDR3aa: CASSYGTGRTYEQYF
v_gene: TRBV12-3/TRBV12-4; j_gene: TRBJ2-2; CDR3aa: CASSGQGYTGELFF
v_gene: TRBV12-3/TRBV12-4; j_gene: TRBJ1-1; CDR3aa: CATRDRGMNTEAFF
v_gene: TRBV24-1; j_gene: TRBJ2-2; CDR3aa: CATSDPSHAPDGLFF
v_gene: TRBV12-3/TRBV12-4; j_gene: TRBJ2-7; CDR3aa: CASSLAPGLAYEQYF
v_gene: TRBV7-2; j_gene: TRBJ1-1; CDR3aa: CASSLEWRGRTEAFF
v_gene: TRBV7-6; j_gene: TRBJ2-3; CDR3aa: CASSPGGDPPADTQYF
v_gene: TRBV29-1; j_gene: TRBJ2-4; CDR3aa: CSVTDRGLSKNIQYF
v_gene: TRBV7-2; j_gene: TRBJ2-5; CDR3aa: CASSLNTWEETQYF
v_gene: TRBV7-8; j_gene: TRBJ2-2; CDR3aa: CASSLVPAVRELFF
v_gene: TRBV7-6; j_gene: TRBJ2-7; CDR3aa: CDSSLDGSYEQYF
v_gene: TRBV19; j_gene: TRBJ1-5; CDR3aa: CASSTYLYQPQHF
v_gene: TRBV2; j_gene: TRBJ1-2; CDR3aa: CASREDRIYGYTF
v_gene: TRBV27; j_gene: TRBJ2-5; CDR3aa: CASSIIGTADQETQYF
v_gene: TRBV15; j_gene: TRBJ2-1; CDR3aa: CATSRVGLAGAINEQFF
v_gene: TRBV24-1; j_gene: TRBJ2-1; CDR3aa: CATSDLGSGQGVNNEQFF
v_gene: TRBV4-1; j_gene: TRBJ1-2; CDR3aa: CASSQEPSSDRYGYTF
v_gene: TRBV15; j_gene: TRBJ2-2; CDR3aa: CATSRGTGYTGELFF
v_gene: TRBV7-6; j_gene: TRBJ2-3; CDR3aa: CASSKGLAGSTDTQYF
v_gene: TRBV7-9; j_gene: TRBJ1-2; CDR3aa: CASSLAGGSGGYTF
v_gene: TRBV2; j_gene: TRBJ2-6; CDR3aa: CASSEELAGGLLGANVLTF
v_gene: TRBV12-3/TRBV12-4; j_gene: TRBJ2-1; CDR3aa: CASSSRLAGGHIYNEQFF
v_gene: TRBV2; j_gene: TRBJ2-6; CDR3aa: CASSERGGQVFSGANVLTF
v_gene: TRBV28; j_gene: TRBJ2-7; CDR3aa: CASSPIGGEVALF
v_gene: TRBV7-2; j_gene: TRBJ2-7; CDR3aa: CASSLEPSGGYEQYF